This T cell receptor (beta chain) appears in the sequencing data of a study of PD-1 blockade in classical Hodgkin lymphoma. Time point given: cycle 4 day 1 (C4D1), after five to seven weeks of nivolumab. Following autologous stem cell transplantation, relapse occurred in every patient, and exposure to brentuximab vedotin varied. Best responses included complete response and partial response; otherwise, the best response was progressive disease. As for this clone: Its target is unknown.

This CDR3 region has 15 residues. CDR1 and CDR2 (germline): SGHRS, YFSETQ. V was clipped by 2 bases and J by 5 bases; unmatched bases: 6. Some clones are missing from TCRdb's copy, which holds only in-frame ones; the method was immunoSEQ multiplex PCR. This sample has about 21,000 clones, with 70% to 85% found just once. Notes on the study in general: Patients excluded were those beginning nivolumab under 1 year after ASCT.

This clonotype originated in a human donor with classical Hodgkin lymphoma. J is TRBJ2-3 and V is TRBV5-1, with 9 bases that match TRBD2. The material sequenced was peripheral blood mononuclear cells (PBMCs), taken before the fourth cycle of nivolumab. Here the CDR3 DNA reads TGCGCCAGCAGCTTTGCGGGAGGGCGTGGAGATACGCAGTATTTT. Amino acid sequence: CASSFAGGRGDTQYF.